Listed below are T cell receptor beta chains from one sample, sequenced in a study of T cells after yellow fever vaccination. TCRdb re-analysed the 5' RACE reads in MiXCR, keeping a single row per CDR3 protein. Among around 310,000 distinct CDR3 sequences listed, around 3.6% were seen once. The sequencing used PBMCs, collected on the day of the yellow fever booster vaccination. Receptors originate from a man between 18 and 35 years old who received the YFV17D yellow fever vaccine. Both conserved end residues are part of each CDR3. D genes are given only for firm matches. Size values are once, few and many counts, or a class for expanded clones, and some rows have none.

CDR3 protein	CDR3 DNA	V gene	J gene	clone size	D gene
CASSFGGGRRRRGYTF	TGTGCCAGCAGTTTTGGCGGCGGCAGGCGCCGGCGTGGCTACACCTTC	TRBV12-3/TRBV12-4	TRBJ1-2	many	NA
CASSLAWGGDGYTF	TGTGCCAGCAGCTTAGCGTGGGGGGGGGATGGCTACACCTTC	TRBV7-2	TRBJ1-2	NA	NA
CASSQDFAGGVATQYF	TGCGCCAGCAGCCAAGATTTCGCAGGGGGTGTCGCGACGCAGTATTTT	TRBV4-3	TRBJ2-3	many	TRBD1
CASNRDSYEQYF	TGTGCCAGCAATCGGGACTCCTACGAGCAGTACTTC	TRBV25-1	TRBJ2-7	few	NA
CASSLTGKERELFF	TGTGCCAGCAGTTTAACGGGGAAAGAAAGGGAGCTGTTTTTT	TRBV28	TRBJ2-2	many	NA
CASSLMTGLNSPLHF	TGTGCCAGCAGCTTGATGACGGGCCTTAATTCACCCCTCCACTTT	TRBV7-9	TRBJ1-6	many	NA
CASSRTSGGSGANVLTF	TGTGCCAGCTCGCGGACTAGCGGGGGGAGTGGGGCCAACGTCCTGACTTTC	TRBV18	TRBJ2-6	NA	TRBD2
CASTLSRGGPYNEQFF	TGTGCCAGCACCCTATCTCGCGGGGGCCCTTACAATGAGCAGTTCTTC	TRBV7-2	TRBJ2-1	many	NA
CASSPPVPRYNEQFF	TGCGCCAGCAGCCCCCCGGTCCCCCGGTACAATGAGCAGTTCTTC	TRBV4-1	TRBJ2-1	NA	NA
CASSYLWSYNSPLHF	TGTGCCAGCAGTTACTTGTGGTCCTATAATTCACCCCTCCACTTT	TRBV6-5	TRBJ1-6	few	NA
CASSVDPSGGVEQFF	TGTGCCAGCAGCGTAGACCCTAGCGGGGGGGTTGAGCAGTTCTTC	TRBV9	TRBJ2-1	many	TRBD2
CASRDRVNTEAFF	TGTGCCAGCCGGGACAGGGTGAACACTGAAGCTTTCTTT	TRBV5-4	TRBJ1-1	NA	TRBD1
CASSKRTGTSTDTQYF	TGTGCCAGCAGCAAGCGGACAGGGACTAGCACAGATACGCAGTATTTT	TRBV7-8	TRBJ2-3	NA	TRBD1
CASCFDRNTEAFF	TGTGCCAGCTGTTTCGACAGGAACACTGAAGCTTTCTTT	TRBV7-2	TRBJ1-1	many	NA
CASSLGHYGYTF	TGCGCCAGCAGCTTGGGCCACTATGGCTACACCTTC	TRBV5-1	TRBJ1-2	NA	NA
CASSLRSRGGETQYF	TGTGCCAGCAGTTTGCGTAGTCGGGGGGGGGAGACCCAGTACTTC	TRBV28	TRBJ2-5	few	TRBD2
CASSGGDTEQFF	TGTGCCAGCAGCGGCGGGGATACGGAGCAGTTCTTC	TRBV5-6	TRBJ2-1	NA	NA
CASRSTGRGLQYRLMNTEAFF	TGTGCCAGCAGATCGACAGGGAGGGGACTACAATATCGCCTTATGAACACTGAAGCTTTCTTT	TRBV12-3/TRBV12-4	TRBJ1-1	NA	TRBD1
CASSPWGGSKNIQYF	TGTGCCAGCAGCCCCTGGGGGGGGAGCAAAAACATTCAGTACTTC	TRBV6-6	TRBJ2-4	few	TRBD2
CASSQGSGKATNEKLFF	TGCGCCAGCAGCCAAGGCAGTGGCAAGGCAACTAATGAAAAACTGTTTTTT	TRBV4-1	TRBJ1-4	many	NA
CASSENGGSSYNEQFF	TGTGCCAGCAGTGAGAACGGGGGCAGCTCCTACAATGAGCAGTTCTTC	TRBV9	TRBJ2-1	many	NA
CASSSPGAGGGDTQYF	TGTGCCAGCAGCTCCCCCGGGGCGGGGGGCGGGGATACGCAGTATTTT	TRBV5-4	TRBJ2-3	NA	TRBD2
CASSYSSGAFTDTQYF	TGTGCCAGCAGTTACTCGTCAGGGGCTTTCACAGATACGCAGTATTTT	TRBV6-5	TRBJ2-3	many	NA
CASSLEGGRLEKLFF	TGTGCCAGCAGCTTAGAAGGTGGCCGACTTGAAAAACTGTTTTTT	TRBV7-2	TRBJ1-4	few	NA
CSARPEKGRSGANVLTF	TGCAGTGCTAGACCGGAGAAGGGGAGGTCTGGGGCCAACGTCCTGACTTTC	TRBV20-1	TRBJ2-6	few	NA
CASSPGLGRILPQHF	TGTGCCAGCAGCCCCGGGCTGGGGCGCATTCTGCCCCAGCATTTT	TRBV28	TRBJ1-5	many	NA
CASSQAINRNYGYTF	TGCGCCAGCAGCCAAGCTATTAACAGAAACTATGGCTACACCTTC	TRBV4-3	TRBJ1-2	few	NA
CASSPTTGFNSPLHF	TGCGCCAGCAGCCCTACCACAGGGTTCAATTCACCCCTCCACTTT	TRBV5-1	TRBJ1-6	few	NA